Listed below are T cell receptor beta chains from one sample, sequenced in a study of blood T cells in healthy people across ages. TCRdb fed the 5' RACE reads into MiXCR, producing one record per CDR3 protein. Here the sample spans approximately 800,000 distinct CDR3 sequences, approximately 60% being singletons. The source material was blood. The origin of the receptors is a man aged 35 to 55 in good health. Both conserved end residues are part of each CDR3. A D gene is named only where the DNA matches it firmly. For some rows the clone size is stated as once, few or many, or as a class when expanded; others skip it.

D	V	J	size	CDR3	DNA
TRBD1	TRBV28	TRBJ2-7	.	CASSTYPGTVTYEQYF	TGTGCCAGCAGTACCTACCCCGGGACAGTGACCTACGAGCAGTACTTC
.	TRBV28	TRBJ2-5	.	CASTPNLAQETQYF	TGTGCCAGCACCCCTAATCTGGCCCAAGAGACCCAGTACTTC
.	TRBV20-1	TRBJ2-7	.	CSASPGDAWEQYF	TGCAGTGCTAGTCCTGGGGATGCGTGGGAGCAGTACTTC
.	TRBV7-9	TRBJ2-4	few	CASSLETRRDIQYF	TGTGCCAGCAGCTTAGAGACACGAAGAGATATTCAGTACTTC
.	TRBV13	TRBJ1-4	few	CASSLEVPGAGEKLFF	TGTGCCAGCAGCTTAGAGGTGCCGGGCGCGGGGGAAAAACTGTTTTTT
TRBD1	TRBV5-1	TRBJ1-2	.	CASSAALDRESGYTF	TGCGCCAGCAGCGCAGCCCTGGACAGGGAATCTGGCTACACCTTC
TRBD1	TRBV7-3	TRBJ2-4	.	CASSLSAGQGAKNIQYF	TGTGCCAGCAGCTTATCAGCGGGACAGGGGGCCAAAAACATTCAGTACTTC
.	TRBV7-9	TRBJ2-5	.	CASSLGEYQETQYF	TGTGCCAGCAGCCTAGGAGAGTACCAAGAGACCCAGTACTTC
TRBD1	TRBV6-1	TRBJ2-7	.	CASSLQGARYEQYF	TGTGCCAGCAGTCTACAGGGGGCTCGCTACGAGCAGTACTTC
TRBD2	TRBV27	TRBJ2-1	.	CASSILGSTRGGNEQFF	TGTGCCAGCAGTATTCTCGGCTCCACTCGGGGGGGAAATGAGCAGTTCTTC
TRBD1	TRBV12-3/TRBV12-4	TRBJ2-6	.	CASSSGQGITGANVLTF	TGTGCCAGCAGTTCAGGACAGGGGATCACTGGGGCCAACGTCCTGACTTTC
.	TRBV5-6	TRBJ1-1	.	CASSFFVGGLAEAFF	TGTGCCAGCAGCTTCTTCGTTGGCGGGCTGGCTGAAGCTTTCTTT
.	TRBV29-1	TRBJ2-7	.	CSVEVLGQGGGGGQYF	TGCAGCGTTGAAGTTCTCGGACAGGGAGGGGGTGGAGGGCAGTACTTC
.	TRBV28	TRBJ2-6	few	CASRTGANVLTF	TGTGCCAGCCGTACCGGGGCCAACGTCCTGACTTTC
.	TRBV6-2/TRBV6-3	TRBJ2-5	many	CASSYFRASQETQYF	TGTGCCAGCAGTTACTTCAGGGCCTCTCAAGAGACCCAGTACTTC
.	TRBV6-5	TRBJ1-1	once	CASRFGNTEAFF	TGTGCCAGCAGGTTTGGGAACACTGAAGCTTTCTTT
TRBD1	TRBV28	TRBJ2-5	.	CASSLGTGGWETQYF	TGTGCCAGCAGTTTGGGGACAGGGGGATGGGAGACCCAGTACTTC